These T cell receptor beta chains were read from a single sample in a study of response to subunit inactivated influenza vaccine. TCRdb re-called the RT-PCR reads with MiXCR, one entry per CDR3 protein. Among 450,000 to 600,000 distinct CDR3 sequences listed, about 7.6% were seen once. Sequences were derived from PBMCs from blood, sampled less than 30 months after vaccination. All receptors derive from a man aged 45 to 70 who received an inactivated influenza vaccine. Each CDR3 is given with its conserved first and last residue. D genes are given only for firm matches. Clone size is not always given. Where it is, it says once, few, many or a class for expanded clones.

v_call	j_call	clone_size	d_call	cdr3_nt	cdr3_aa
TRBV7-2	TRBJ1-1	few	NA	TGTGCCAGCAGCTCCCGAGGGGGGAACACTGAAGCTTTCTTT	CASSSRGGNTEAFF
TRBV4-3	TRBJ2-5	few	TRBD2	TGCGCCAGCAGCCAAGCCCCGGCGGGAGAGGAGACCCAGTACTTC	CASSQAPAGEETQYF
TRBV5-5	TRBJ2-1	many	TRBD2	TGTGCCAGCAGCTCTGGACTAGCGGGAGGGTGGGGTGAGCAGTTCTTC	CASSSGLAGGWGEQFF
TRBV7-2	TRBJ2-2	NA	NA	TGTGCCAGCAGCCCCAGAGTCGGGACCGCGGACACCGGGGAGCTGTTTTTT	CASSPRVGTADTGELFF
TRBV6-5	TRBJ2-1	many	NA	TGTGCCAGCACGTTGGGGCCTCCTGGCCCTGCGAATGAGCAGTTCTTC	CASTLGPPGPANEQFF
TRBV4-2	TRBJ1-3	many	TRBD1	TGTGCCAGCAGTCTCCGGGACAGGGGCTCAGGAAACACCATATATTTT	CASSLRDRGSGNTIYF
TRBV9	TRBJ2-3	many	TRBD2	TGTGCCAGCAGCATAAGCGGGAGTACGCAGTATTTT	CASSISGSTQYF
TRBV20-1	TRBJ2-1	few	TRBD1	TGCAGTGCTAGAGGCACCGGGACAGGAAAGCTTAATGAGCAGTTCTTC	CSARGTGTGKLNEQFF
TRBV7-7	TRBJ2-5	NA	NA	TGTGCCAGCAGCCCCCTTGGGGGGCGCATGGGAGAGACCCAGTACTTC	CASSPLGGRMGETQYF
TRBV18	TRBJ1-1	many	TRBD1	TGTGCCAGCTCCCCCAAAACAGGGGCGAGCACTGAAGCTTTCTTT	CASSPKTGASTEAFF
TRBV12-3/TRBV12-4	TRBJ2-1	NA	NA	TGTGCCAGCAGTCCACAGAGGGAGAGCTCCTACAATGAGCAGTTCTTC	CASSPQRESSYNEQFF
TRBV6-5	TRBJ1-2	many	NA	TGTGCCAGCAGTTACCCCACGCCGGGCTACACCTTC	CASSYPTPGYTF
TRBV30	TRBJ1-2	few	NA	TGTGCCTGGAGTGCCCTTGAGGAAAACTATGGCTACACCTTC	CAWSALEENYGYTF
TRBV12-3/TRBV12-4	TRBJ1-5	few	NA	TGTGCCAGCAGGGGGGCGGGTGGCAATCAGCCCCAGCATTTT	CASRGAGGNQPQHF
TRBV13	TRBJ1-4	few	NA	TGTGCCAGCAGCGCAACCATGGGGGCTAATGAAAAACTGTTTTTT	CASSATMGANEKLFF
TRBV6-2/TRBV6-3	TRBJ1-5	NA	TRBD1	TGTGCCAGCAGTTACTTCCGACTGACAGGGGTCGGTGGCAATCAGCCCCAGCATTTT	CASSYFRLTGVGGNQPQHF
TRBV5-4	TRBJ2-1	NA	TRBD1	TGTGCCAGCAGCCGACAGGGGACCCGCTCCTACAATGAGCAGTTCTTC	CASSRQGTRSYNEQFF
TRBV5-1	TRBJ2-7	few	TRBD2	TGCGCCAGCAGCTTGGATCTAGCGGGAGGGCCCCACGAGCAGTACTTC	CASSLDLAGGPHEQYF
TRBV3-1	TRBJ2-3	NA	TRBD2	TGTGCCAGCAGCCAAGATCCCGGGACTACCGTCACAGATACGCAGTATTTT	CASSQDPGTTVTDTQYF
TRBV3-1	TRBJ1-1	NA	NA	TGTGCCAGCAGCCAAGGAGCCAGGGTGGATGGCACTGAAGCTTTCTTT	CASSQGARVDGTEAFF
TRBV4-2	TRBJ2-3	few	NA	TGTGCCAGCAGCCAAGTATCCTTAGGGGGAGATACGCAGTATTTT	CASSQVSLGGDTQYF
TRBV6-1	TRBJ2-7	few	TRBD2	TGTGCCAGCAGCCCGACTAGCGGGATTGCCTACGAGCAGTACTTC	CASSPTSGIAYEQYF
TRBV12-3/TRBV12-4	TRBJ2-2	many	NA	TGTGCCAGCAGACTAGACAGCACCGGGGAGCTGTTTTTT	CASRLDSTGELFF
TRBV10-3	TRBJ1-1	many	TRBD1	TGTGCCATCAGTGAGTCGGCCAGGGGGCAAGCTTTCTTT	CAISESARGQAFF
TRBV7-6	TRBJ2-1	few	TRBD2	TGTGCCAGCAGCATACGCCCCGCTAGCGGGATCTCCTACAATGAGCAGTTCTTC	CASSIRPASGISYNEQFF
TRBV18	TRBJ1-5	NA	NA	TGTGCCAGCTCACGGACTGCTTGGGACAAATCCTACTATCAGCCCCAGCATTTT	CASSRTAWDKSYYQPQHF
TRBV5-1	TRBJ2-3	many	TRBD2	TGCGCCAGCAGCATCAGCGGGGGGGGTTACACAGATACGCAGTATTTT	CASSISGGGYTDTQYF
TRBV5-1	TRBJ1-1	many	NA	TGCGCCAGCAGCTACGACAGCGAGATTGAAGCTTTCTTT	CASSYDSEIEAFF
TRBV24-1	TRBJ1-2	NA	NA	TGTGCCACCAGTGATTCTCCTACGGGCTACACCTTC	CATSDSPTGYTF
TRBV2	TRBJ2-2	NA	TRBD2	TGTGCCAGCAGGGGACTAGCGGGAGGGCCTCACACCGGGGAGCTGTTTTTT	CASRGLAGGPHTGELFF
TRBV4-1	TRBJ1-1	NA	TRBD1	TGCGCCAGCAGCCAAGACCAGGGGGGTAACACTGAAGCTTTCTTT	CASSQDQGGNTEAFF
TRBV24-1	TRBJ1-2	many	TRBD1	TGTGCCACCAGTGACCTTGACAGGGTTGGCGGCTACACCTTC	CATSDLDRVGGYTF
TRBV9	TRBJ2-5	many	TRBD2	TGTGCCAGCAGCGTAGCCCCTAGCGGGAGGACAGAGACCCAGTACTTC	CASSVAPSGRTETQYF
TRBV12-3/TRBV12-4	TRBJ1-6	few	NA	TGTGCCAGCAGTTTAGATGGAAAGTGGTCACCCCTCCACTTT	CASSLDGKWSPLHF
TRBV29-1	TRBJ1-4	many	NA	TGCAGCGTTGATCGGGGGATCGGGGAAAAACTGTTTTTT	CSVDRGIGEKLFF
TRBV25-1	TRBJ1-1	few	NA	TGTGCCAGCAACTCATGGGAAAACACTGAAGCTTTCTTT	CASNSWENTEAFF
TRBV9	TRBJ1-6	many	TRBD1	TGTGCCAGCAGCGTAGCCGGGACAGGGCTCGGACCCCTCCACTTT	CASSVAGTGLGPLHF
TRBV5-1	TRBJ2-7	many	TRBD1	TGTGCCAGCTCACAGGGGGGCTCCTACGAGCAGTACTTC	CASSQGGSYEQYF
TRBV20-1	TRBJ2-1	many	NA	TGCAGTGCTAGAGTTCTAGTTGGACCCTACAATGAGCAGTTCTTC	CSARVLVGPYNEQFF
TRBV10-3	TRBJ2-3	NA	TRBD2	TGTGCCATCAGTGAATTTAGCGGGGGAGCGGATACGCAGTATTTT	CAISEFSGGADTQYF